This T cell receptor beta chain was found in a study of cytomegalovirus exposure and HLA in healthy donors (dated by TCRdb to the late 2010s). Background for the entire study: In an earlier analysis of 587 of the donors, approximately 300 Gb of sequence data and 117 million unique TCR beta sequences from about 180 million T cells were reported. All discovery cohort repertoires had been generated on a single sequencing platform. Rather than using new phenotypic data, the later analysis identified candidate immune exposures from TCR beta sequences and from how often those sequences occurred across donors. The study used immunosequencing to profile the T cell repertoires of some 600 subjects and linked those repertoires to cytomegalovirus serostatus. About five DR-DQ haplotypes were handled as single units for association and clustering, since linkage in the cohort was strong. In a later genetic analysis, genome-wide SNP genotypes for about three fifths of the roughly 670 donors were used, and that subset was treated as a discovery cohort. In an earlier analysis of 500 to 650 of the donors, high-throughput TCR beta sequencing was used to judge whether each TCR beta V gene segment behaved as functional or pseudogenic. An early release covering roughly 600 HLA-typed donors comprised approximately 300 gigabases of sequencing data and some 79 million unique TCR sequences. Alongside the repertoire data, information on donor age, sex, ethnicity and CMV serostatus was compiled. Typing coverage varied by locus: roughly 629-640 donors for A, B, C, DRB1 and DQB1; 522 for DQA1; over 600 for DPA1; approximately 450 for DPB1. The study aimed to test whether cataloging public T cell receptors could reveal signatures of past pathogen exposure. Among the roughly 400 genotyped donors, 75% to 90% belonged to the genetic ancestry cluster associated with self-reported Caucasian donors. HLA typing included class I and class II loci at four-digit resolution. Besides the first cohort of approximately 710 subjects, a separate validation cohort made up of 120 different subjects was used. A later analysis re-analyzed previously published TCR beta repertoires from 500 to 700 donors and added high-resolution HLA genotyping to study TCR occurrence patterns. Across approximately 420 genotyped donors of the cohort, an average of about 220,000 unique TCR beta nucleotide sequences per donor were sequenced, and roughly a sixth of those sequences were non-productive. To predict cytomegalovirus infection status, the study combined high-throughput TCR immunosequencing, statistical association of individual TCRs with disease status, and machine learning. Broader findings and caveats from the paper: The authors suggested that the approach could potentially be generalized to other disease states and immunological phenotypes. A total of around 150 TCR beta chains were listed by the study as associated with cytomegalovirus. Broadly in line with IMGT annotations, most TCR beta V segments showed up in productive rearrangements about 90% or about 30% of the time in an earlier analysis of a few hundred of the donors. Compared with equally common non-associated chains, HLA-associated TCR beta chains in a later analysis were more clonally expanded and had lower generation probabilities. The presence/absence analyses assumed that sequencing depth was roughly uniform across donors, and that assumption may not be true. A cluster of highly shared sequence variants was judged likely to represent a technical artifact of the sequencing pipeline. Only TCR beta chains were sequenced in this cohort, and the absence of alpha or paired-chain data limited detectable features. According to a later genetic analysis, donors in an Asian-associated ancestry cluster had fewer N-insertions in productive TCRs than the approximately 670-donor mean. When HLA alleles, especially DR and DQ, strongly co-occurred, attributing TCR associations to individual alleles was difficult. According to a later analysis, parvovirus B19, influenza, CMV and Epstein-Barr virus appeared linked to several top co-occurrence clusters. Linkage disequilibrium might explain the correlated functional status among segregating V segments, but an unknown experimental factor could not be excluded. The classifier was reported to diagnose cytomegalovirus status with high specificity and sensitivity in both the original cohort and the validation cohort. Across donors, most TCR sequences were observed very rarely, whereas some public TCRs were present in many individuals. According to a later analysis, TCR association rates differed among HLA loci, with DRB1 alleles showing the most associated TCRs and HLA-C alleles showing the fewest. HLA typing was unavailable for some donors at each locus, so association tests used only the typed subset. Three of the identified cytomegalovirus-associated TCR beta chains were confirmed in vitro to be specific for cytomegalovirus antigens. A further reported finding was that TCR beta sequences accurately predicted the HLA-A and HLA-B alleles for most subjects in the first cohort. Some IMGT-functional V segments, including TRBV6-2 and TRBV6-3, could not be distinguished by the 87-base-pair reads and were therefore excluded. Most CMV-associated TCR beta chains appeared to be HLA-restricted in a later analysis, and the HLA associations seemed to be driven largely by CMV exposure. About 17 rarely observed V segments, including chromosome 9 orphons, were excluded from the earlier analysis of just under 600 of the donors because counts were too low. Immune exposure information for the cohort was limited to CMV serostatus. Specific HLA alleles were associated with over 15,000 TCR beta sequences at a false discovery rate of 0.05 in a later analysis. A later genetic analysis associated a missense DCLRE1C variant with V-gene and J-gene trimming of TCR beta chains, and an independent cohort replicated the association.

Reading from cysteine to phenylalanine, the CDR3 counts 17 amino acids. Left in the record is the CDR3 DNA by itself, 51 bases read in frame from the first base. Trimming takes 1 base off V and 5 bases off J; junction bases not matched to a gene: 9. CDR1 and CDR2 are drawn from the germline V gene: LGHNA, YNFKEQ. In regard to this clone: The target of this receptor is not known. No base qualities exist here, and no much larger clone lies one base off it.

The library was prepared using the immunoSEQ multiplex PCR assay. A mixture of 60 forward primers for TCR Vbeta segments and 13 reverse primers for TCR Jbeta segments was used in the multiplex PCR. The CDR3 region of rearranged TCR beta genes was amplified from genomic DNA by a multiplex PCR assay. The Illumina HiSeq System was used to sequence the amplified TCR beta libraries as 87-base-pair reads. The study's processing was this. In a later analysis, approximately 74 million unique TCR beta chains were counted across the roughly 700 repertoires, and around 10 million of these chains were shared by at least two donors. To remove PCR and sequencing errors, raw reads were error-corrected and collapsed into unique sequences using a nearest-neighbor algorithm that merged closely related sequences. CDR3 sequences were aligned to IMGT reference sequences to assign V, D and J gene segments. For a sequence to be retained, a match of at least six nucleotides was required to both a V gene segment and a J gene segment. Rearrangements were classified as productive when the CDR3 lacked stop codons and remained in frame with V and J, and all other rearrangements were classified as non-productive. CDR3 was defined by IMGT convention, running from the second conserved V-encoded cysteine to the conserved J-encoded phenylalanine. The earlier analysis of 550 to 650 of the donors excluded any sequence lacking an unambiguous match to a single V gene segment. In an earlier analysis of about 590 of the donors, a V segment was called functional when productive rearrangements were above 56.7%, and segregating when the standard deviation between donors exceeded 5%. A statistical classification framework was built for diagnosing cytomegalovirus status from the catalog of TCR beta chain sequences. In a later analysis, V and J genes were assigned by comparing TCR nucleotide sequences against IMGT/GENE-DB human TR gene sequences. Using the TCRdist pipeline, a later analysis assigned CDR3 sequences along with most-parsimonious VDJ recombination scenarios. In a later analysis, every TCR beta chain was defined by the combination of its CDR3 amino acid sequence and its V-gene family, and reads without a unique V-gene family were dropped. As a way to deal with suspected cross-contamination and a sequencing artifact, a later analysis dropped approximately 590 nucleotide sequences that were highly shared and had low generation probability. In a later analysis, a clonal expansion index was calculated for each public chain from normalized within-repertoire ranks of inferred template counts. Generation probabilities in a later analysis came from a VDJ recombination model fitted to out-of-frame rearrangements, and those results were checked against IGoR. In a later analysis, TCR-TCR, TCR-HLA and TCR-CMV co-occurrence was scored with hypergeometric tests, and a repertoire-size bias correction was applied to TCR pairs. False discovery rates were estimated in a later analysis by permuting HLA or CMV assignments 20 times. A later analysis grouped co-occurring TCRs with DBSCAN, adding TCRdist sequence similarity when clustering within HLA-allele-positive subsets. Repertoires with fewer than 30,000 or more than 120,000 public chains were left out of co-occurrence clustering, as were several repertoires with anomalous nucleotide sharing. TCRdb took over this immuneACCESS table, retaining in-frame rearrangements with V and J assigned. Such tables are incomplete; in checked studies, under half of the missing clones stem from an unresolved V gene, and the remainder is unexplained. That table is the source of V, J and clone size, and D and trimming were worked out from the DNA. A total of approximately 240,000 clones appear in this sample, 82% of them only once. The ten top clones hold 5% to 6.5% of the sample.

In total, more than 500 healthy bone marrow donors made up the cohort. At the time of sampling, every cohort member was nominally healthy, though immune exposures that went unrecorded were likely present. The donor was CMV seropositive and belonged to the group of a few hundred seropositive cohort members. A peripheral blood sample was collected from each donor, and TCR beta sequencing was performed on peripheral blood mononuclear cells. Genomic DNA extraction from the blood cell samples was performed with the Qiagen DNeasy Blood Extraction Kit. This sequence originates from a woman aged 40 to 50 in good health and CMV-seropositive. In this chain, TRBV4-2 is recombined with TRBJ2-4, with 9 middle bases fitting TRBD2. The sequenced material came from PBMCs. The CDR3 region: CASSQVDSGGPENIQYF. The nucleotides read TGTGCCAGCAGCCAAGTAGACAGCGGGGGGCCGGAAAACATTCAGTACTTC.